This entry describes one TCR beta chain. Original methodology: Reference gene primers were amplified, and this amplification served to estimate nucleated cell counts. Repertoires were generated with immunoSEQ multiplex PCR, while TCRdb's copy carries only in-frame clones and drops some. That table is the source of V, J and clone size, and D and trimming were worked out from the DNA. The sample gives over 130,000 clones, around 89% of which show up once; approximately 10% is in the top ten. Trimming shortened V by 5 bases and J by 9 bases, and 18 bases separated the two germline ends. The length of the CDR3 is 14 residues. CDR1 and CDR2 (germline): SGHNT, YYREEE (reference sequence). This sample stems from a study of blood T cell repertoires in COVID-19. For the study at large: Collection of acute and convalescent COVID-19 samples took place in the United States, Italy and Spain. PBMCs, B-cell-depleted T cells, or T cells provided the cDNA or gDNA that made up the material.

J is TRBJ2-1 and V is TRBV5-4, with D perhaps TRBD2 (8 bases). This TCR was sampled from a woman aged 80 or older with acute or convalescent COVID-19. The sample comprised peripheral blood. The CDR3 DNA reads TGTGCCAGCAGGACGGGAGGGGGCCCGGTTGAGCAGTTCTTC. This encodes CASRTGGGPVEQFF.